Listed here are 6 T cell receptor beta chains from one sample, sequenced in a study of control samples from healthy donors and cancer patients (dated by TCRdb to 2020 to 2021). The receptor library was made with the immunoSEQ multiplex PCR assay. Sourced from immuneACCESS, this table was stored by TCRdb with only in-frame sequences that have V and J called. A share of the clones is absent; for the studies checked, an unresolved V gene accounts for under half, and the remainder has no known explanation. The sample includes about 69,000 clones, with roughly 84% observed a single time. 2.9% of the sample goes to the ten largest clones. Sequenced input: PBMCs. All receptors come from a woman in her forties or fifties with lung cancer.

The chain recombines TRBV7-9 with TRBJ2-2; TRBD1 matches at 7 bases. The CDR3 is made up of 15 amino acids. From germline, CDR1 is SEHNR and CDR2 FQNEAQ (reference sequence). Germline trimming cut 5 bases from V and 4 bases from J; bases unmatched to any gene: 7. CDR3 region: CASSTTGMFTGELFF. CDR3 coding DNA: TGTGCCAGCAGCACGACAGGGATGTTCACCGGGGAGCTGTTTTTT.

This clone was seen only once. V usage is TRBV18 and J usage is TRBJ2-3; D unresolved. This CDR3 is 13 amino acids long. With 5 bases removed from V and 1 base from J, the gap between germline ends came to 7 bases. Germline V lookup: CDR1 KGHSH, CDR2 LQKENI. The CDR3 DNA reads as TGTGCCAGCTCAACGGCTGGCACAGATACGCAGTATTTT. Its translation is CASSTAGTDTQYF. Looking up the rest from reference TRBV18 and TRBJ2-3 gives the full variable domain: NAGVMQNPRHLVRRRGQEARLRCSPMKGHSHVYWYRQLPEEGLKFMVYLQKENIIDESGMPKERFSAEFPKEGPSILRIQQVVRGDSAAYFCASSTAGTDTQYFGPGTRLTVL.

V and J are TRBV6-2 or TRBV6-3 and TRBJ2-7; TRBD2 agrees at 13 bases. V lost 6 bases to trimming and J lost 3 bases; unmatched junction nucleotides: 2. In germline, CDR1 is MNHEY, CDR2 SVGEGT. The CDR3 is 14 amino acids. Here the CDR3 DNA reads TGTGCCAGCAGCAGGACTAGCGGGGGCTACGAGCAGTACTTC. This encodes CASSRTSGGYEQYF.

This rearrangement joins TRBV5-6 to TRBJ1-2, with TRBD1 identical over 9 bases. This CDR3 has 15 amino acids. The junction had 11 bases not matched to a gene; V was cut back by 3 bases and J by 8 bases. Germline V gene lookup returns CDR1 SGHDT and CDR2 YYEEEE. The CDR3 DNA follows: TGTGCCAGCAGCTCCACCGGGACAGGGAGATGGGGCTACACCTTC. It translates to CASSSTGTGRWGYTF.

The chain has TRBV23-1 and TRBJ1-1, with no clear D. TRBV23-1 is recorded as an ORF, its role being uncertain. Trimming shortened V by 1 base and J by 1 base, and 10 bases separated the two germline ends. CDR3 length equals 15 residues. The CDR3 DNA sequence: TGCGCCAGCAGTCAATTACGGGGTGGGAACACTGAAGCTTTCTTT. The encoded protein is CASSQLRGGNTEAFF.

The chain couples TRBV5-1 to TRBJ2-7, with 8 bases aligning to TRBD1. Germline trimming cut 3 bases from V and 3 bases from J; bases unmatched to any gene: 5. CDR1 is SGHRS, CDR2 YFSETQ, per germline. The CDR3 is 14 amino acids. CDR3 residues: CASSSTTGDYEQYF. The CDR3 DNA reads TGCGCCAGCAGCTCGACGACAGGGGACTACGAGCAGTACTTC.